The clone carrying this T cell receptor beta chain was seen a handful of times. This record belongs to a study of T-cell memory formation after mild COVID-19. The wider study: Largely, the TCR clusters proved donor specific.

MiXCR was run by TCRdb on the 5' RACE reads, yielding one entry per CDR3 protein. Altogether about 130,000 distinct CDR3 sequences are present, around 15% being singletons, with the ten largest covering over 4%. This CDR3 comprises 15 residues. The ends lost 7 bases at V and 2 bases at J; junction bases unmatched: 9. Germline V gene data show CDR1 as LGHNA and CDR2 as YSLEER. The origin of this receptor is a man between 18 and 35 years old who had mild COVID-19 (a few samples of this study predate the infection). Cell type and time point are not known. Sequencing was performed on PBMCs or a T cell subset sorted from them (not recorded which). This chain uses TRBV4-3 with TRBJ2-3, with 7 bases aligning to TRBD2. In DNA form, the CDR3 reads TGCGCCAGCACTCGGGACTACCACGACACAGATACGCAGTATTTT. This translates into CASTRDYHDTDTQYF.